Presented here are 5 T cell receptor beta chains from one specimen sequenced in a study of beta chain features in type 1 diabetes (dated 2018 in TCRdb). To prepare the library, the immunoSEQ multiplex PCR assay was applied. The High Capacity cDNA Reverse Transcription Kit was used to reverse transcribe all of the isolated RNA, meaning that expressed TCRB transcripts were what got sequenced. In TCRdb, the immuneACCESS table is reduced to in-frame sequences with V and J assigned. These tables do not hold every clone; where another copy was compared, an unresolved V gene accounts for under half, and the others remain unexplained. A total of 150,000 to 200,000 clones appear in this sample, approximately 62% of them only once. The ten largest make up 0.08% to 0.1% of the sample. These receptors have no known antigen. The paper's findings and limits, for the study overall: In all four CD4+ subsets, TCRB CDR3 length was moderately but significantly shorter in type 1 diabetes patients.

The sequencing sample was made of naive CD4+ T cells from blood. Reading the label with the study, this specimen's cell subset or site is: true naive CD4+ T cells. The receptors derive from a man aged 30 to 45 with type 1 diabetes.

V usage is TRBV25-1 and J usage is TRBJ2-1; TRBD2 matches at 9 bases. The J segment lost 0 bases and the V segment lost 3 bases, leaving 9 bases of the junction unmatched. Germline-derived CDR1 and CDR2 are MGHDK and SYGVNS. The CDR3 loop spans 18 amino acids. The CDR3 loop is CASSEALAGMSSYNEQFF. The CDR3 DNA follows: TGTGCCAGCAGTGAGGCCCTAGCGGGGATGAGCTCCTACAATGAGCAGTTCTTC.

Comment on this clone: Distinct nucleotide sequences in the sample also encode this CDR3. The J gene is TRBJ1-2, the V gene TRBV29-1; D is uncertain. CDR1 is SQVTM and CDR2 is ANQGSEA in the germline V gene. CDR3 size: 12 residues. Trimming left V 3 bases short and J 2 bases short, with 7 bases between. The CDR3 loop is CSVDVTNYGYTF. The DNA for the CDR3 is TGCAGCGTTGATGTCACCAACTATGGCTACACCTTC.

The chain is built from TRBV18 and TRBJ1-6; D is ambiguous. V dropped 3 bases and J dropped 10 bases, with 10 bases sitting between them. CDR1 is KGHSH and CDR2 is LQKENI in the germline V gene. The CDR3 length is 13 residues. CDR3 residues: CASSPEGTSPLHF. The CDR3 DNA sequence: TGTGCCAGCTCACCGGAGGGTACGTCACCCCTCCACTTT.

In this sample, this clone turned up once. The chain carries TRBV9 and TRBJ1-2, with D uncertain. CDR1 is SGDLS, CDR2 YYNGEE, per germline. The CDR3 is 15 residues long. V was trimmed by 3 bases and J by 6 bases, leaving 18 bases between them. The CDR3 bases are TGTGCCAGCAGCGGTGGGATAGGGTTCTGGGATGGCTACACCTTC. Its protein product is CASSGGIGFWDGYTF.

In its sample, this clone was seen a few times. The chain carries TRBV30 and TRBJ2-5; D may be TRBD1 (5 bases). V was cut by 8 bases and J by 5 bases, with 12 bases left in between. The CDR3 is 11 amino acids. Germline V gene data show CDR1 as GTSNPN and CDR2 as SVGIG (reference sequence). DNA for the CDR3: TGTGCCGTCCAGGGTGGGGAGACCCAGTACTTC. Translating gives CAVQGGETQYF.